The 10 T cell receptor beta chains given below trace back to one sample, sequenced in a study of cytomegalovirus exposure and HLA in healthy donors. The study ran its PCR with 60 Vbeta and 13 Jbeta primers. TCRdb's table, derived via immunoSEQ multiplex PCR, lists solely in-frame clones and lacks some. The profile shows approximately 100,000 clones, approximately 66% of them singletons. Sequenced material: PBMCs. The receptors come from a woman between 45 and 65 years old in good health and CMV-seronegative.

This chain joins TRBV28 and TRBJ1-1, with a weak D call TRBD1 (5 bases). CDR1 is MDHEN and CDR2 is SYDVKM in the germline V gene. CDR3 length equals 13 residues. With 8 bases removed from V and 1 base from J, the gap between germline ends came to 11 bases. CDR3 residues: CASSIRGNTEAFF. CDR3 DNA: TGTGCCAGCTCGATAAGGGGGAACACTGAAGCTTTCTTT.

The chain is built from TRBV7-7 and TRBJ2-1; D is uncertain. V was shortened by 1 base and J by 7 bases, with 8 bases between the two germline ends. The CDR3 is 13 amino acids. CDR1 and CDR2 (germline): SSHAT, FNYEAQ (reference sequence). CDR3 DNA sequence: TGTGCCAGCAGCTTAGTCCCGTTAAATGAGCAGTTCTTC. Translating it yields CASSLVPLNEQFF.

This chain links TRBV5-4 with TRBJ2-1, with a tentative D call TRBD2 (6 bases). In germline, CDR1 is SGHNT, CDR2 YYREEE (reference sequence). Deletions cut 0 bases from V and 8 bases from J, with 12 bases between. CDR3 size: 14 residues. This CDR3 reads CASSLGAGPDEQFF. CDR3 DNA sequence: TGTGCCAGCAGCTTGGGGGCGGGGCCCGATGAGCAGTTCTTC.

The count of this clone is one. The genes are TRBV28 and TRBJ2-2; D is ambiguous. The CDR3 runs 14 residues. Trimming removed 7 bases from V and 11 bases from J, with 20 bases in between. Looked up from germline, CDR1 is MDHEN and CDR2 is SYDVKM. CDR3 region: CASTPPPPHRELFF. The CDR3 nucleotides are TGTGCCAGCACCCCACCCCCACCACACAGAGAGCTGTTTTTT. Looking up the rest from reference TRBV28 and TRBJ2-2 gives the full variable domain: DVKVTQSSRYLVKRTGEKVFLECVQDMDHENMFWYRQDPGLGLRLIYFSYDVKMKEKGDIPEGYSVSREKKERFSLILESASTNQTSMYLCASTPPPPHRELFFGEGSRLTVL.

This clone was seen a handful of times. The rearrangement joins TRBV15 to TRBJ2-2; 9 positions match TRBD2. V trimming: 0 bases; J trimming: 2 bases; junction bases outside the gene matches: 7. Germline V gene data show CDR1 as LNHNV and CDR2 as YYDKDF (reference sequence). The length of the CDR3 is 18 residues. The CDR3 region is CATSRDHPSGANTGELFF. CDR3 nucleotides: TGTGCCACCAGCAGAGATCACCCTAGCGGGGCAAACACCGGGGAGCTGTTTTTT.

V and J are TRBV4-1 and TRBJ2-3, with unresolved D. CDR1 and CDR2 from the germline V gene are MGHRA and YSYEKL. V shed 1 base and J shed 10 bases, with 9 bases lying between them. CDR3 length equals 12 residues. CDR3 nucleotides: TGCGCCAGCAGCCAAGTCGTAGAGGCGCAGTATTTT. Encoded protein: CASSQVVEAQYF.

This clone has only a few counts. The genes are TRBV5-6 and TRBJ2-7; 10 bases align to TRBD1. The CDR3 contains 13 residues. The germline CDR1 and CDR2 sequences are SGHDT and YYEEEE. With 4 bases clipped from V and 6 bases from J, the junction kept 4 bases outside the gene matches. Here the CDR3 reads CASSPGTGVEQYF. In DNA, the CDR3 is TGTGCCAGCAGCCCCGGGACAGGGGTCGAGCAGTACTTC.

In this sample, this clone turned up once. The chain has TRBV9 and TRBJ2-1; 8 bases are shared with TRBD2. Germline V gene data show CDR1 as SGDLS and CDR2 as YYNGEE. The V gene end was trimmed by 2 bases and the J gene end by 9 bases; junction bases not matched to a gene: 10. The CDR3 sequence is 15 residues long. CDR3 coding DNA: TGTGCCAGCAGCGTCCCGACTCGGGGGGGCAGTGAGCAGTTCTTC. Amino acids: CASSVPTRGGSEQFF.

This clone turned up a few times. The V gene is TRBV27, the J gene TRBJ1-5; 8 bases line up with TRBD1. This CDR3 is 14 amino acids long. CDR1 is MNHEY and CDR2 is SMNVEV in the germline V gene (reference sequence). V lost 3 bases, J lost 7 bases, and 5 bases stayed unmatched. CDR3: CASSFDRGGQPQHF. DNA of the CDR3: TGTGCCAGCAGTTTTGACAGGGGAGGACAGCCCCAGCATTTT.

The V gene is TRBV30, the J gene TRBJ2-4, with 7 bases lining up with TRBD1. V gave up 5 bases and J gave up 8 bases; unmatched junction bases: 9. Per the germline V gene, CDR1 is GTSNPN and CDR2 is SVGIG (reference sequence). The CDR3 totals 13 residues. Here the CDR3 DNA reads TGTGCCTGGGCGAGACAGGGAGTTGACATTCAGTACTTC. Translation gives CAWARQGVDIQYF.